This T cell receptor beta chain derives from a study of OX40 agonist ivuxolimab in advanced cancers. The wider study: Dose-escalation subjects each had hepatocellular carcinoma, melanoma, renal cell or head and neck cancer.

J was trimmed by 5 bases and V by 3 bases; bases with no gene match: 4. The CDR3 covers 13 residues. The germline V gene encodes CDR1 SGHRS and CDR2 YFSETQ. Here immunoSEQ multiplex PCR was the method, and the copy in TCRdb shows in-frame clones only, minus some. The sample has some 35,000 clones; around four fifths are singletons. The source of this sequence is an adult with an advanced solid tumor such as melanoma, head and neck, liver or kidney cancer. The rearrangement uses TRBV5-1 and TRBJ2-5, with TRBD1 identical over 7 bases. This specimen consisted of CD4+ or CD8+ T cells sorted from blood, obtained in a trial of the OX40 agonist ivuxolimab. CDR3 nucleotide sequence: TGCGCCAGCAGCTCACAGGGGTGGGAGACCCAGTACTTC. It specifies CASSSQGWETQYF.